A selection of T cell receptor beta chains follows, all from one sample in a study of T cell clonotyping in hematopoietic cell transplantation. TCRdb's copy holds only in-frame clones and misses some; the assay was immunoSEQ multiplex PCR. The table shows more than 25,000 clones, with over 60% occurring only once. Sample: peripheral blood mononuclear cells, taken before stem cell transplant. The source is a man aged 45 to 65 with myelodysplastic syndrome. Some clones in this sample may be carry-over from other donors' samples. Each CDR3 is given with its conserved first and last residue. The order of the fields is J gene, V gene, D gene, clone size, CDR3 DNA, CDR3 protein. D genes are given only for firm matches. Not all rows give a size; the values are once, few, many and, for expanded clones, a class.

j_call: TRBJ2-3; v_call: TRBV29-1; d_call: NA; clone_size: NA; cdr3_nt: TGCAGCGGAGTCCTAGGGGGAGATACGCAGTATTTT; cdr3_aa: CSGVLGGDTQYF
j_call: TRBJ2-1; v_call: TRBV25-1; d_call: NA; clone_size: once; cdr3_nt: TGTGCCAGCAGTGAAGGGCTAAGCTACAATGAGCAGTTCTTC; cdr3_aa: CASSEGLSYNEQFF
j_call: TRBJ1-3; v_call: TRBV4-3; d_call: NA; clone_size: NA; cdr3_nt: TGCGCCAGCAGCCAAGATTACAGAGGGGGAAACACCATATATTTT; cdr3_aa: CASSQDYRGGNTIYF
j_call: TRBJ1-5; v_call: TRBV15; d_call: TRBD1; clone_size: NA; cdr3_nt: TGTGCCACCAGCAGAGGGGACAGGGGAATGGGGGGCAATCAGCCCCAGCATTTT; cdr3_aa: CATSRGDRGMGGNQPQHF
j_call: TRBJ2-5; v_call: TRBV7-9; d_call: NA; clone_size: few; cdr3_nt: TGTGCCAGCAGCTTAGGTGGTGGTGGAGAGACCCAGTACTTC; cdr3_aa: CASSLGGGGETQYF
j_call: TRBJ2-2; v_call: TRBV7-2; d_call: NA; clone_size: NA; cdr3_nt: TGTGCCAGTCCTAGGGGGGACCTTACGAACACCGGGGAGCTGTTTTTT; cdr3_aa: CASPRGDLTNTGELFF
j_call: TRBJ1-6; v_call: TRBV6-1; d_call: NA; clone_size: NA; cdr3_nt: TGTGCCAGCAGTGGCGAACAAGATTCACCCCTCCACTTT; cdr3_aa: CASSGEQDSPLHF
j_call: TRBJ1-1; v_call: TRBV29-1; d_call: NA; clone_size: NA; cdr3_nt: TGCAGCGTTGAACCGGGAGTCACTGAAGCTTTCTTT; cdr3_aa: CSVEPGVTEAFF
j_call: TRBJ2-3; v_call: TRBV20-1; d_call: NA; clone_size: once; cdr3_nt: TGCAGTGCTAGTCCGACGGATACGCAGTATTTT; cdr3_aa: CSASPTDTQYF
j_call: TRBJ2-1; v_call: TRBV25-1; d_call: TRBD2; clone_size: NA; cdr3_nt: TGTGCCAGCCGGGTAGCGGGAGTAGGGGCTGAGCAGTTCTTC; cdr3_aa: CASRVAGVGAEQFF
j_call: TRBJ2-7; v_call: TRBV6-5; d_call: NA; clone_size: NA; cdr3_nt: TGTGCCAGCAGTTTAAGACGGCCCTCCTACGAGCAGTACTTC; cdr3_aa: CASSLRRPSYEQYF
j_call: TRBJ1-1; v_call: TRBV5-6; d_call: NA; clone_size: NA; cdr3_nt: TGTGCCAGCAGCTCTGGACCCCTTTGGAAATTTACTGAAGCTTTCTTT; cdr3_aa: CASSSGPLWKFTEAFF
j_call: TRBJ2-1; v_call: TRBV9; d_call: TRBD2; clone_size: few; cdr3_nt: TGTGCCAGCAGCGAAGCGGGGGCTCTCTACAATGAGCAGTTCTTC; cdr3_aa: CASSEAGALYNEQFF
j_call: TRBJ2-7; v_call: TRBV5-6; d_call: TRBD1; clone_size: NA; cdr3_nt: TGTGCCAGCAGCTTAGACAGGGTGAGCTACGAGCAGTACTTC; cdr3_aa: CASSLDRVSYEQYF
j_call: TRBJ1-2; v_call: TRBV2; d_call: TRBD1; clone_size: few; cdr3_nt: TGTGCCAGCAGTGAAACGGACAGGGGACACTATGGCTACACCTTC; cdr3_aa: CASSETDRGHYGYTF
j_call: TRBJ1-1; v_call: TRBV20-1; d_call: NA; clone_size: NA; cdr3_nt: TGCAGTGCTAGAGAGAACACTGAAGCTTTCTTT; cdr3_aa: CSARENTEAFF
j_call: TRBJ2-7; v_call: TRBV29-1; d_call: NA; clone_size: NA; cdr3_nt: TGCAGCGTTGAAGAAGCAAGCAGCTTGGAGCAGTACTTC; cdr3_aa: CSVEEASSLEQYF
j_call: TRBJ1-3; v_call: TRBV5-1; d_call: NA; clone_size: NA; cdr3_nt: TGCGCCAGCAGCTTGCACATGTTGGCGGGCAATGGAAACACCATATATTTT; cdr3_aa: CASSLHMLAGNGNTIYF
j_call: TRBJ1-1; v_call: TRBV29-1; d_call: NA; clone_size: NA; cdr3_nt: TGCGGCGTTGAATGGGGGAACACTGAAGCTTTCTTT; cdr3_aa: CGVEWGNTEAFF
j_call: TRBJ2-5; v_call: TRBV5-1; d_call: TRBD2; clone_size: NA; cdr3_nt: TGCGCCAGCAGCCCGGGACTAGCGGGGAGACAAGAGACCCAGTACTTC; cdr3_aa: CASSPGLAGRQETQYF
j_call: TRBJ1-5; v_call: TRBV28; d_call: NA; clone_size: NA; cdr3_nt: TGTGCCAGCAGTTTCACAGCCCCCAATCAGCCCCAGCATTTT; cdr3_aa: CASSFTAPNQPQHF
j_call: TRBJ2-3; v_call: TRBV30; d_call: NA; clone_size: NA; cdr3_nt: TGTGCCCTCTCAAAGGCGGAGACTAGCACAGATACGCAGTATTTT; cdr3_aa: CALSKAETSTDTQYF
j_call: TRBJ1-4; v_call: TRBV5-4; d_call: TRBD1; clone_size: NA; cdr3_nt: TGTGCCAGCAGTCAGGGGGGCCTAAATGAAAAACTGTTTTTT; cdr3_aa: CASSQGGLNEKLFF
j_call: TRBJ2-3; v_call: TRBV9; d_call: TRBD2; clone_size: NA; cdr3_nt: TGTGCCAGCAGCGTAGGGGCGGGGGGATTCACAGATACGCAGTATTTT; cdr3_aa: CASSVGAGGFTDTQYF
j_call: TRBJ2-2; v_call: TRBV19; d_call: NA; clone_size: NA; cdr3_nt: TGTGCCAGCCGGCAGGGTGTCGGGGAGCTGTTTTTT; cdr3_aa: CASRQGVGELFF
j_call: TRBJ2-7; v_call: TRBV2; d_call: NA; clone_size: NA; cdr3_nt: TGTGCCAGCAGTGAAGCGATGGGGCTAGCGTCCGAGCAGTACTTC; cdr3_aa: CASSEAMGLASEQYF
j_call: TRBJ1-6; v_call: TRBV6-1; d_call: TRBD1; clone_size: NA; cdr3_nt: TGTGCCAGCAGTCGGACAGGGGAAGTAACCCTCCACTTT; cdr3_aa: CASSRTGEVTLHF
j_call: TRBJ2-4; v_call: TRBV20-1; d_call: NA; clone_size: NA; cdr3_nt: TGCAGTGCTGGCGGTAACATTCAGTACTTC; cdr3_aa: CSAGGNIQYF
j_call: TRBJ2-7; v_call: TRBV10-1; d_call: NA; clone_size: NA; cdr3_nt: TGCGCCAGCAGTGATCAAGGAGGCGAGGAGCAGTACTTC; cdr3_aa: CASSDQGGEEQYF
j_call: TRBJ1-2; v_call: TRBV4-1; d_call: NA; clone_size: NA; cdr3_nt: TGCGCCAGCAGCCAAGATGGAATCTATGGCTACACCTTC; cdr3_aa: CASSQDGIYGYTF
j_call: TRBJ1-5; v_call: TRBV19; d_call: NA; clone_size: NA; cdr3_nt: TGTGCCAGTAGATCAGGGTCCAAACTTACTTTCAATCAGCCCCAGCATTTT; cdr3_aa: CASRSGSKLTFNQPQHF
j_call: TRBJ2-7; v_call: TRBV29-1; d_call: NA; clone_size: NA; cdr3_nt: TGCAGCGCCGTGGGGGACGGCTTCTACGAGCAGTACTTC; cdr3_aa: CSAVGDGFYEQYF
j_call: TRBJ2-7; v_call: TRBV4-1; d_call: NA; clone_size: NA; cdr3_nt: TGCGCCAGCAGCCTCTCACCGGGCCCCTACGAGCAGTACTTC; cdr3_aa: CASSLSPGPYEQYF
j_call: TRBJ1-2; v_call: TRBV27; d_call: NA; clone_size: NA; cdr3_nt: TGTGCCAGCAGTTTAATTCGGGAGATGAACTATGGCTACACCTTC; cdr3_aa: CASSLIREMNYGYTF
j_call: TRBJ1-6; v_call: TRBV7-2; d_call: TRBD1; clone_size: NA; cdr3_nt: TGTGCCAGCAGCTCTGGGACAGGGAGCTCCTATAATTCACCCCTCCACTTT; cdr3_aa: CASSSGTGSSYNSPLHF
j_call: TRBJ2-7; v_call: TRBV28; d_call: NA; clone_size: NA; cdr3_nt: TGTGCCAGCAGCCCACCCGGATACTCCTACGAGCAGTACTTC; cdr3_aa: CASSPPGYSYEQYF
j_call: TRBJ2-2; v_call: TRBV4-2; d_call: TRBD2; clone_size: NA; cdr3_nt: TGTGCCAGCAGCCAAACACTAGCGGGAGACGGCACCGGGGAGCTGTTTTTT; cdr3_aa: CASSQTLAGDGTGELFF
j_call: TRBJ2-2; v_call: TRBV28; d_call: TRBD2; clone_size: NA; cdr3_nt: TGTGCCAGCAGTGCGCAACTAGCGGGAGTTGACACCGGGGAGCTGTTTTTT; cdr3_aa: CASSAQLAGVDTGELFF
j_call: TRBJ1-2; v_call: TRBV27; d_call: NA; clone_size: NA; cdr3_nt: TGTGCCAGCAGTTTCAAACCTCTTTACTATGGCTACACCTTC; cdr3_aa: CASSFKPLYYGYTF
j_call: TRBJ1-1; v_call: TRBV6-1; d_call: TRBD1; clone_size: few; cdr3_nt: TGTGCCAGCCGGGACAGGGGTATGAACACTGAAGCTTTCTTT; cdr3_aa: CASRDRGMNTEAFF
j_call: TRBJ2-4; v_call: TRBV29-1; d_call: NA; clone_size: NA; cdr3_nt: TGCAGCGTTGAAGATATGGTTGTCACAGAAAACATTCAGTACTTC; cdr3_aa: CSVEDMVVTENIQYF
j_call: TRBJ2-6; v_call: TRBV4-3; d_call: TRBD1; clone_size: NA; cdr3_nt: TGCGCCAGCAGCCAAGTTGCAGGGGGTCGACCCTCTGGGGCCAACGTCCTGACTTTC; cdr3_aa: CASSQVAGGRPSGANVLTF
j_call: TRBJ1-1; v_call: TRBV28; d_call: NA; clone_size: NA; cdr3_nt: NA; cdr3_aa: CASSSSTVQVEAFF
j_call: TRBJ2-7; v_call: TRBV29-1; d_call: NA; clone_size: NA; cdr3_nt: TGCAGCGCGAAACTGGTAGGGAATATCTACGAGCAGTACTTC; cdr3_aa: CSAKLVGNIYEQYF
j_call: TRBJ1-2; v_call: TRBV28; d_call: NA; clone_size: NA; cdr3_nt: TGTGCCAGCGTGGGTGTAACGGGGGCGAAATCCTATGGCTACACCTTC; cdr3_aa: CASVGVTGAKSYGYTF
j_call: TRBJ2-3; v_call: TRBV30; d_call: NA; clone_size: NA; cdr3_nt: TGTGCCTGGGACCTCCTTCGCACAGATACGCAGTATTTT; cdr3_aa: CAWDLLRTDTQYF
j_call: TRBJ2-7; v_call: TRBV30; d_call: NA; clone_size: NA; cdr3_nt: TGTGCCTGGAGGAGGACGGCTTCCTACGAGCAGTACTTC; cdr3_aa: CAWRRTASYEQYF